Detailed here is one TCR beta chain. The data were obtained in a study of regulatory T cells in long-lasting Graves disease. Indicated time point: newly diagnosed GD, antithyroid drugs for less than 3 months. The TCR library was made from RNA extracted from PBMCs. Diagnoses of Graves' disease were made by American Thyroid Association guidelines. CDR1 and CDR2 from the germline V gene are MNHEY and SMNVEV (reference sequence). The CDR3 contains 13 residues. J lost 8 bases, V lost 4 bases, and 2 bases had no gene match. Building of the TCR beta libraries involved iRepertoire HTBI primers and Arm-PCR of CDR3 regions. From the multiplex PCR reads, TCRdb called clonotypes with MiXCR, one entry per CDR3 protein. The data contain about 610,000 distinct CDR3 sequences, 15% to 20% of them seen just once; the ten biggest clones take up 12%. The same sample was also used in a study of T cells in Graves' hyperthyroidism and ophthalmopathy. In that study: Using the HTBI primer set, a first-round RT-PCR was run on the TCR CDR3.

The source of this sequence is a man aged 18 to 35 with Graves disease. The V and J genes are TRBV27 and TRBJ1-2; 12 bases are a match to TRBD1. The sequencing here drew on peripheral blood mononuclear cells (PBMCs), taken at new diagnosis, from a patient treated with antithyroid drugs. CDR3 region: CASSWDRGLGYTF. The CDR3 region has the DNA TGTGCCAGCAGTTGGGACAGGGGGCTAGGCTACACCTTC.